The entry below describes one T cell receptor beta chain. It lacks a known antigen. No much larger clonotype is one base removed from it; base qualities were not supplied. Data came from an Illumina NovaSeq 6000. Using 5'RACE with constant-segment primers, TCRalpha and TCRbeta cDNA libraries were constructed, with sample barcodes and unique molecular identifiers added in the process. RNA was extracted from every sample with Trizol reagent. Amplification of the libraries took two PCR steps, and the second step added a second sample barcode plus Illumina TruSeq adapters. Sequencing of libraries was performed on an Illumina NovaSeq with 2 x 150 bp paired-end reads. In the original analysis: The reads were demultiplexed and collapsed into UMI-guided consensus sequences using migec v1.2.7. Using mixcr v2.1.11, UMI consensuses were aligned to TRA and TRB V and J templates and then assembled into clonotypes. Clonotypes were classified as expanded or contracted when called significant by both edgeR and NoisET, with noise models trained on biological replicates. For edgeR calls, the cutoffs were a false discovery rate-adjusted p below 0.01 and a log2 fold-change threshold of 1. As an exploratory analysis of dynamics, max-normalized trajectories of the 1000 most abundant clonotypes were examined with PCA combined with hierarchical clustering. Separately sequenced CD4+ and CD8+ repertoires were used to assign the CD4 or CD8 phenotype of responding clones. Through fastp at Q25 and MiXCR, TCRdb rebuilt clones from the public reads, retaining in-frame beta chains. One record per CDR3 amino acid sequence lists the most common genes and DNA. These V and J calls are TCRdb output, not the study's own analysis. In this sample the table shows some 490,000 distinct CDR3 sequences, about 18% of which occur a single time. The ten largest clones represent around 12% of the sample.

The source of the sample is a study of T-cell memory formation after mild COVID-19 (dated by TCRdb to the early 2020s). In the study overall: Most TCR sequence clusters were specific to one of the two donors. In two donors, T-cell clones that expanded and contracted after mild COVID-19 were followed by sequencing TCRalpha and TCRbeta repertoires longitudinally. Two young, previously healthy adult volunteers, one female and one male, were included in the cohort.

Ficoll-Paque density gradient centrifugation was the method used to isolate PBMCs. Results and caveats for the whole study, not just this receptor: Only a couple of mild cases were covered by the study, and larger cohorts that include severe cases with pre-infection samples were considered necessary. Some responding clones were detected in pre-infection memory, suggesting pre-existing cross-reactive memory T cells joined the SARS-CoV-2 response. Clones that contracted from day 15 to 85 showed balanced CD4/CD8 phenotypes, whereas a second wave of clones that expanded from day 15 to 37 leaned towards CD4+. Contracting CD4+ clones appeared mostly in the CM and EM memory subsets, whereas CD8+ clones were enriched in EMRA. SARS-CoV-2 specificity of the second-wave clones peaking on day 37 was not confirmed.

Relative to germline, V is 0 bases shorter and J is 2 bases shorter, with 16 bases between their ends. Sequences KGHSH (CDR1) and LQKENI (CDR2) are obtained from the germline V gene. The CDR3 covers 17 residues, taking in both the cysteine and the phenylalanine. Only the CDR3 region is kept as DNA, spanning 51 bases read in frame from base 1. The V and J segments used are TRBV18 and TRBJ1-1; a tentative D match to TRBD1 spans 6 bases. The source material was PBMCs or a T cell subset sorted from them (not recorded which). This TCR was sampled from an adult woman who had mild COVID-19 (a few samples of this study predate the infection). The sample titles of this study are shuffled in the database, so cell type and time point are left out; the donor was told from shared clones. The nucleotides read TGTGCCAGCTCACCACCCAACTCGGGGGCGGGAAACACTGAAGCTTTCTTT. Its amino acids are CASSPPNSGAGNTEAFF.